This TCR beta chain is drawn from a study of cytomegalovirus exposure and HLA in healthy donors. General study results and limits: One later analysis reportedly identified an Asian-associated ancestry cluster that showed fewer N-insertions than the roughly 700-donor mean.

As concerns this clone: Its target is unknown.

Use of 60 Vbeta and 13 Jbeta primers characterized the PCR. Sequencing was performed with immunoSEQ multiplex PCR; in TCRdb, only in-frame clones are kept and a portion is missing. The sample has about 130,000 clones; approximately 85% are singletons. Sequencing was done on a sample of PBMCs. This TCR came from a woman between 25 and 40 years old in good health and CMV-seropositive.

The CDR3 sequence is CASSSGGWRGLHNEQFF. For the CDR3, the DNA is TGTGCCAGCAGTTCCGGGGGATGGCGGGGCCTCCACAATGAGCAGTTCTTC. The chain employs TRBV28 and TRBJ2-1; D may be TRBD2 (6 bases). Trimming cost V 4 bases and J 5 bases, with 21 bases left between them. This CDR3 has 17 amino acids. CDR1 is MDHEN, CDR2 SYDVKM, per germline.